This T cell receptor beta chain was retrieved from a study of blood T cell repertoires in COVID-19. Study information: Samples came from the United States, Italy and Spain, spanning acute and convalescent COVID-19. From T cells, B-cell-depleted T cells, or PBMCs came the material, which was cDNA or gDNA.

The CDR3 has 14 residues. Between the trimmed V and J ends, which lost 4 bases and 3 bases, there was a span of 11 bases. Germline V gene lookup returns CDR1 SGHRS and CDR2 YFSETQ. There are a few counts of this clone. Patients at the Seattle site were enrolled during active infection and followed longitudinally. Source study methods: Reference gene primer amplification gave nucleated cell count estimates. Generated by immunoSEQ multiplex PCR, the TCRdb table keeps only in-frame clones and is missing some. The DNA gave D and trimming, while V, J and clone size come from that table. The sample has roughly 100,000 clones, around nine tenths seen once.

V and J are TRBV5-1 and TRBJ1-5; D is uncertain. The material sequenced was peripheral blood. This receptor was identified in a human donor with COVID-19, enrolled during active disease. The donor label of this sample is uncertain. Here the CDR3 DNA reads TGCGCCAGCAGCCGCGGCCAGCCCAATCAGCCCCAGCATTTT. This translates into CASSRGQPNQPQHF.